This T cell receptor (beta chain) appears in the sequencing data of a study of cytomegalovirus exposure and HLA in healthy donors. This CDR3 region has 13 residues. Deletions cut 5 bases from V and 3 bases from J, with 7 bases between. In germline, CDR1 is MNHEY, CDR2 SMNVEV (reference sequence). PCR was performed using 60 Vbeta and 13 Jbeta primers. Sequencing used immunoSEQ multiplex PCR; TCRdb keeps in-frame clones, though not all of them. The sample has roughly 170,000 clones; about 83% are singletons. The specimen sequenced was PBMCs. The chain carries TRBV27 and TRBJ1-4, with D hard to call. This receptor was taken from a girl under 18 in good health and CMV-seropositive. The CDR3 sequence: CASSPLANEKLFF. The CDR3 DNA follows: TGTGCCAGCAGTCCCCTAGCTAATGAAAAACTGTTTTTT.